What follows are 14 T cell receptor beta chains derived from one specimen sequenced in a study of shared clonotypes between healthy human individuals. Profiled with immunoSEQ multiplex PCR; TCRdb holds only in-frame clones, not every one. The sample lists some 2,100,000 clones; nearly 97% were seen once. Sequencing was carried out using naive CD4+ T cells sorted from blood. The subset is: CD45RA+ positively selected. Receptors originate from a man aged 18 to 35 in good health.

The genes are TRBV6-5 and TRBJ2-3; TRBD1 might be the D (6 bases). The CDR3 consists of 15 residues. Trimming cost V 6 bases and J 2 bases, with 15 bases left between them. Looked up from germline, CDR1 is MNHEY and CDR2 is SVGAGI. DNA of the CDR3: TGTGCCAGCAGGGATCTAGGGGGTAACACAGATACGCAGTATTTT. This gives the protein CASRDLGGNTDTQYF.

The V call is TRBV11-3, the J call TRBJ2-7, with TRBD1 matching 11 bases. The J segment lost 3 bases and the V segment lost 5 bases, leaving 6 bases of the junction unmatched. Germline V gene sequence: CDR1 SGHNT, CDR2 YENEEA. The CDR3 covers 15 residues. CDR3 in DNA: TGTGCCAGCAGCCAACGGACAGGGGGCGTCTACGAGCAGTACTTC. Translation gives CASSQRTGGVYEQYF.

The chain links TRBV18 to TRBJ2-6, with D perhaps TRBD1 or TRBD2 (5 bases each). The CDR3 has 13 amino acids. Germline CDR1 KGHSH, CDR2 LQKENI. Trimming removed 3 bases at V and 13 bases at J, with 13 bases between. As DNA, the CDR3 is TGTGCCAGCTCACCCGGGACGGCAAATGTCCTGACTTTC. Translated, it gives CASSPGTANVLTF.

This clone has a single count. Additional DNA sequences in this sample encode the identical CDR3. This sequence joins TRBV27 and TRBJ1-5; a possible D gene is TRBD1 (6 bases). The CDR3 sequence is 13 residues long. The V gene's germline CDR1 is MNHEY and CDR2 SMNVEV (reference sequence). Trimming removed 2 bases from V and 4 bases from J, with 6 bases in between. The CDR3 sequence is CASSLTGNQPQHF. In nucleotides, the CDR3 is TGTGCCAGCAGTTTAACAGGGAATCAGCCCCAGCATTTT.

The chain employs TRBV6-1 and TRBJ2-7, with D perhaps given as TRBD1 or TRBD2 (5 bases each). This CDR3 has 13 amino acids. The ends were cut back, 6 bases at V and 7 bases at J, with 16 bases in the middle. The germline V gene encodes CDR1 MNHNS and CDR2 SASEGT. Here the CDR3 reads CASRGTDSSEQYF. Written as DNA, the CDR3 is TGTGCCAGCAGAGGGACGGACTCCTCTGAGCAGTACTTC.

Of note for this clone: In the same sample, other DNA sequences code for this CDR3. The CDR3 nucleotides are TGCGCCAGCAGCTTGGGGGGACTAGCGGGAGATCAAGAGACCCAGTACTTC. It is translated as CASSLGGLAGDQETQYF. The chain employs TRBV5-1 and TRBJ2-5, with 14 bases that match TRBD2. CDR1 is SGHRS, CDR2 YFSETQ, per germline. V lost 0 bases to trimming and J lost 2 bases; unmatched junction nucleotides: 3. The CDR3 spans 17 residues.

The chain joins TRBV28 to TRBJ1-6; D possibly corresponds to TRBD1 (6 bases). This CDR3 spans 13 amino acids. V was cut by 8 bases and J by 9 bases, with 14 bases left in between. CDR1 is MDHEN, CDR2 SYDVKM, per germline. CDR3 nucleotide sequence: TGTGCCAGCCTAACAGGGAGGGGTTCACCCCTCCACTTT. This translates into CASLTGRGSPLHF.

The chain links TRBV29-1 to TRBJ2-1; maybe TRBD2 (6 bases). The CDR3 runs 13 residues. Trimming left V 4 bases short and J 11 bases short, with 18 bases between. CDR1 is SQVTM and CDR2 is ANQGSEA in the germline V gene. This CDR3 reads CSVGPTSLNKQFF. The CDR3 nucleotides read TGCAGCGTTGGCCCTACTAGCCTTAATAAGCAGTTCTTC.

This sequence joins TRBV4-1 and TRBJ2-3, with 10 bases aligning to TRBD1. CDR1 MGHRA and CDR2 YSYEKL come from the germline V gene. The trim removed 4 bases at V and 6 bases at J, leaving 7 bases unmatched. The CDR3 sequence is 15 residues long. The CDR3 region is CASSPGTGETDTQYF. The CDR3 DNA is TGCGCCAGCAGCCCAGGGACAGGGGAGACCGATACGCAGTATTTT.

The chain joins TRBV2 to TRBJ2-7; 8 positions agree with TRBD2. Germline V gene sequence: CDR1 SNHLY, CDR2 FYNNEI. Trimming cost V 5 bases and J 2 bases; bases outside gene matches: 5. The CDR3 is 14 residues long. The DNA for the CDR3 is TGTGCCAGCAGTATAGCGGGGATCGCCTACGAGCAGTACTTC. Translation gives CASSIAGIAYEQYF. Full variable domain (rest looked up from reference TRBV2 and TRBJ2-7): EPEVTQTPSHQVTQMGQEVILRCVPISNHLYFYWYRQILGQKVEFLVSFYNNEISEKSEIFDDQFSVERPDGSNFTLKIRSTKLEDSAMYFCASSIAGIAYEQYFGPGTRLTVT.

The rearrangement joins TRBV28 to TRBJ2-7; the match to TRBD1 covers 7 bases. The CDR3 length is 13 residues. Looked up from germline, CDR1 is MDHEN and CDR2 is SYDVKM. V gave up 10 bases and J gave up 2 bases; unmatched junction bases: 8. The CDR3 sequence is CATSSDRTYEQYF. CDR3 sequence (DNA): TGTGCCACCTCTTCGGACAGGACCTACGAGCAGTACTTC.

Of note for this clone: Other nucleotide sequences in the sample specify the same CDR3. The genes are TRBV5-1 and TRBJ2-5, with 11 bases matching TRBD1. The germline V gene has CDR1 SGHRS and CDR2 YFSETQ. The J segment lost 4 bases and the V segment lost 4 bases, leaving 3 bases of the junction unmatched. The length of the CDR3 is 14 residues. CDR3: CASSPGQGAETQYF. The CDR3 nucleotides read TGCGCCAGCAGCCCCGGACAGGGGGCAGAGACCCAGTACTTC.

The genes are TRBV28 and TRBJ2-3; TRBD1 agrees at 9 bases. Germline CDR1 reads MDHEN; CDR2 reads SYDVKM. The CDR3 totals 15 residues. V gave up 3 bases and J gave up 0 bases; unmatched junction bases: 1. CDR3 amino acids: CASSLGTGSTDTQYF. The CDR3 nucleotides read TGTGCCAGCAGTTTGGGGACAGGGAGCACAGATACGCAGTATTTT.

This chain uses TRBV7-9 with TRBJ1-2, with a possible D match to TRBD1 (6 bases). Looked up from germline, CDR1 is SEHNR and CDR2 is FQNEAQ (reference sequence). This CDR3 is built from 16 residues. The V and J ends lost 3 bases and 4 bases respectively, with 18 bases between them. The CDR3 is CASSFNSDSSFYGYTF. CDR3 sequence (DNA): TGTGCCAGCAGCTTTAATTCGGACAGCAGTTTCTATGGCTACACCTTC. Combining the CDR3 with reference TRBV7-9 and TRBJ1-2 gives the whole variable domain DTGVSQNPRHKITKRGQNVTFRCDPISEHNRLYWYRQTLGQGPEFLTYFQNEAQLEKSRLLSDRFSAERPKGSFSTLEIQRTEQGDSAMYLCASSFNSDSSFYGYTFGSGTRLTVV.